This TCR beta chain was profiled in a study of T cell clonality in common variable immunodeficiency. This clone was detected many times. Its target is not known. The CDR3 is cut off 3 residues early in the read; its end comes from the germline J gene. Profiled with immunoSEQ multiplex PCR; TCRdb holds only in-frame clones, not every one. The sample holds fewer than 65,000 clones, and no clone turns up only once. Whole-study findings and limits: Reportedly, TCR beta sequences from common variable immunodeficiency showed fewer deletions and N-nucleotide insertions. CVID subjects had higher TCRbeta clonality than healthy controls, most marked in about a third. Compared with controls, CVID subjects had fewer shared TCRbeta clones.

CDR3 length: 16 residues. Germline V lookup: CDR1 MDHEN, CDR2 SYDVKM. The chain recombines TRBV28 with TRBJ2-5; 9 bases line up with TRBD1. Specimen: peripheral blood mononuclear cells. The source is a person aged 18 to 75 in good health. The CDR3: CASSSRTGDSTDTQYF. The sequenced part of the CDR3 DNA is TGTGCCAGCAGTTCCCGGACAGGGGATAGCACAGATACC.